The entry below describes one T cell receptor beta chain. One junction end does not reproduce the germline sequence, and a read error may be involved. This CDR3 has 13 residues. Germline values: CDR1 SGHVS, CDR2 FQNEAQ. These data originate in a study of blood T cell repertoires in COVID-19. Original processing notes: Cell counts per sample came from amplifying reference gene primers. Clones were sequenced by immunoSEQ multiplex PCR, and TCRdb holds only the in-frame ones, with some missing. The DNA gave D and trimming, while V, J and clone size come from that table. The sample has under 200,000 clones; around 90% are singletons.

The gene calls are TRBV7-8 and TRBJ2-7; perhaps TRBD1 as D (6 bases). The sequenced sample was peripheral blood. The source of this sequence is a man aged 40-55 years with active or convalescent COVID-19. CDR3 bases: TGTGCCAGCAGCCCCATGAGGGGTGGACAGCTAAGCTTC. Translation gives CASSPMRGGQLSF.